Each of the 15 T cell receptor beta chains below was sequenced from the same sample in a study of cytomegalovirus exposure and HLA in healthy donors. The PCR used 60 Vbeta and 13 Jbeta primers. TCRdb's copy holds only in-frame clones and misses some; the assay was immunoSEQ multiplex PCR. The profile covers 150,000 or so clones, with more than 60% appearing a single time and under 9% taken by the ten largest. Material: PBMCs. Receptors were obtained from a middle-aged woman in good health and CMV-seropositive.

V and J are TRBV25-1 and TRBJ1-2; perhaps TRBD1 as D (5 bases). The ends were cut back, 4 bases at V and 6 bases at J, with 21 bases in the middle. The CDR3 has 16 residues. Per germline, CDR1 MGHDK and CDR2 SYGVNS. This CDR3 reads CASSGNLRGGADGYTF. For the CDR3, the DNA is TGTGCCAGCAGTGGGAACCTGAGGGGAGGGGCGGATGGCTACACCTTC.

V is TRBV15 and J is TRBJ1-1, with 11 nucleotides matching TRBD1. The junction had 8 bases not matched to a gene; V was cut back by 6 bases and J by 5 bases. Germline V gives CDR1 LNHNV, CDR2 YYDKDF (reference sequence). This CDR3 region has 15 residues. CDR3 nucleotides: TGTGCCACCAGTAGGACAGGGGGCCCGAGGACTGAAGCTTTCTTT. This sequence encodes CATSRTGGPRTEAFF. Looking up the rest from reference TRBV15 and TRBJ1-1 gives the full variable domain: DAMVIQNPRYQVTQFGKPVTLSCSQTLNHNVMYWYQQKSSQAPKLLFHYYDKDFNNEADTPDNFQSRRPNTSFCFLDIRSPGLGDTAMYLCATSRTGGPRTEAFFGQGTRLTVV.

The chain carries TRBV7-6 and TRBJ1-1; D gene uncertain. V was clipped by 5 bases and J by 5 bases, with 12 bases between them. CDR1 SGHVS and CDR2 FNYEAQ come from the germline V gene. The CDR3 loop spans 13 amino acids. DNA of the CDR3: TGTGCCAGCAGCCAACCGGGAAGGACTGAAGCTTTCTTT. As protein: CASSQPGRTEAFF.

This chain joins TRBV9 and TRBJ2-7, with 7 positions matching TRBD1. CDR3 length: 15 amino acids. Germline loops: CDR1 SGDLS, CDR2 YYNGEE. Losses at the gene ends were 3 bases for V and 3 bases for J; bases not matched to a gene: 9. This CDR3 is CASSESGTAVYEQYF. The CDR3 DNA reads TGTGCCAGCAGCGAGTCCGGGACAGCGGTCTACGAGCAGTACTTC.

This chain connects TRBV2 to TRBJ2-1; 8 nucleotides agree with TRBD1. The CDR3 runs to 15 residues. In germline, CDR1 is SNHLY, CDR2 FYNNEI. With 6 bases clipped from V and 2 bases from J, the junction kept 6 bases outside the gene matches. The DNA of the CDR3 is TGTGCCAGCAGAACCACAGGGGGGCCCTACAATGAGCAGTTCTTC. It yields the protein CASRTTGGPYNEQFF.

This clone was recorded a few times. The chain employs TRBV6-1 and TRBJ1-1; D possibly corresponds to TRBD1 (6 bases). V was cut by 11 bases and J by 0 bases, with 10 bases left in between. The CDR3 is 12 residues long. CDR1 MNHNS and CDR2 SASEGT come from the germline V gene. This CDR3 reads CALDRMNTEAFF. In DNA, the CDR3 is TGTGCCTTAGACAGGATGAACACTGAAGCTTTCTTT.

This clone was seen only a few times. CDR3 loop: CASSPTGSYNEQFF. CDR3 nucleotides: TGTGCCAGCAGCCCTACGGGCTCCTACAATGAGCAGTTCTTC. The rearrangement uses TRBV9 and TRBJ2-1; no firm D call. Germline V CDR1 and CDR2: SGDLS, YYNGEE. The ends were cut back, 4 bases at V and 0 bases at J, with 8 bases in the middle. The CDR3 loop spans 14 amino acids.

With respect to this clone: The junction departs from the called germline gene at one end, perhaps through a read error. This chain connects TRBV7-9 to TRBJ1-1; D remains unclear. CDR1 and CDR2 (germline): SEHNR, FQNEAQ (reference sequence). The CDR3 sequence is 12 residues long. The CDR3 loop reads CSSSLDGLEAFF. CDR3 nucleotides: TGTTCCAGCAGCTTAGATGGCTTGGAAGCTTTCTTT.

The count of this clone is one. The chain links TRBV30 to TRBJ2-7, with 7 positions matching TRBD2. Germline V gene lookup returns CDR1 GTSNPN and CDR2 SVGIG (reference sequence). The CDR3 sequence is 14 residues long. J lost 0 bases, V lost 4 bases, and 6 bases had no gene match. CDR3 protein: CAWTPWGGSYEQYF. As DNA, the CDR3 is TGTGCCTGGACCCCATGGGGGGGCTCCTACGAGCAGTACTTC. Variable domain in full (rest from reference TRBV30 and TRBJ2-7): SQTIHQWPATLVQPVGSPLSLECTVEGTSNPNLYWYRQAAGRGLQLLFYSVGIGQISSEVPQNLSASRPQDRQFILSSKKLLLSDSGFYLCAWTPWGGSYEQYFGPGTRLTVT.

The chain recombines TRBV4-2 with TRBJ1-5; D is perhaps TRBD1 (6 bases). The V and J ends lost 0 bases and 6 bases respectively, with 18 bases between them. This CDR3 has 17 residues. Germline lookup yields CDR1 LGHNA and CDR2 YNFKEQ. The CDR3 DNA is TGTGCCAGCAGCCAAGACGGTAGGACAGCTTCGGGTCAGCCCCAGCATTTT. This encodes CASSQDGRTASGQPQHF.

This clone was seen only once. The chain combines TRBV2 with TRBJ2-3, with D possibly matching TRBD2 (6 bases). CDR1 SNHLY and CDR2 FYNNEI come from the germline V gene. V was trimmed by 2 bases and J by 5 bases, leaving 11 bases between them. The CDR3 length is 14 residues. The CDR3 DNA is TGTGCCAGCAGTGAATCTCGGGGGTTAGATACGCAGTATTTT. This sequence encodes CASSESRGLDTQYF.

The genes are TRBV28 and TRBJ2-3; TRBD2 aligns across 7 bases. This CDR3 spans 15 amino acids. J lost 6 bases, V lost 8 bases, and 14 bases had no gene match. CDR1 is MDHEN and CDR2 is SYDVKM in the germline V gene. For the CDR3, the DNA is TGTGCCAGCCGGTACGGGACTACCAAGAGGGATACGCAGTATTTT. Protein: CASRYGTTKRDTQYF.

About this clone: Other DNA sequences in this sample translate to the same CDR3. The V gene is TRBV7-2, the J gene TRBJ2-1; D perhaps matches TRBD2 (7 bases). V was cut by 3 bases and J by 7 bases, with 10 bases left in between. Germline CDR1 SGHTA, CDR2 FQGNSA. The CDR3 covers 13 residues. The CDR3 sequence: CASSFRGGNEQFF. In DNA, the CDR3 is TGTGCCAGCAGCTTCAGGGGAGGGAATGAGCAGTTCTTC. Full variable domain (outside the CDR3, taken from reference TRBV7-2 and TRBJ2-1): GAGVSQSPSNKVTEKGKDVELRCDPISGHTALYWYRQSLGQGLEFLIYFQGNSAPDKSGLPSDRFSAERTGGSVSTLTIQRTQQEDSAVYLCASSFRGGNEQFFGPGTRLTVL.

The chain combines TRBV7-8 with TRBJ2-7, with TRBD2 matching 11 bases. The germline V gene has CDR1 SGHVS and CDR2 FQNEAQ. The CDR3 contains 17 residues. J gave up 6 bases and V 0 bases, and 10 bases lay outside the gene matches. This chain's CDR3 is CASSLATSGAWVGEQYF. For the CDR3, the DNA is TGTGCCAGCAGCTTAGCGACTAGCGGGGCTTGGGTGGGCGAGCAGTACTTC.

This sequence joins TRBV10-3 and TRBJ2-7; weak D call: TRBD2 (6 bases). In germline, CDR1 is ENHRY, CDR2 SYGVKD. CDR3 length: 16 amino acids. The V end lost 0 bases, the J end lost 5 bases, and 17 bases lay between the germline ends. CDR3 amino acids: CAISESRGLTVDEQYF. The CDR3 DNA reads as TGTGCCATCAGTGAGTCTCGGGGGTTGACAGTGGACGAGCAGTACTTC.